This is a list of T cell receptor beta chains from one sample in a study of blood T cell repertoires in COVID-19. Produced via immunoSEQ multiplex PCR; TCRdb's table is partial and in-frame only. Altogether about 140,000 clones are present, about 80% being singletons, with the ten largest covering 3.5% to 4.5%. The sequenced material came from peripheral blood. The receptor source for this set is a man aged 55-75 years with acute or convalescent COVID-19. The CDR3 runs from the conserved cysteine through the conserved F or W. The D gene is left open where the match is weak. Clone size, where shown, is once, few, many, or a class for clones that have expanded.

d_call: TRBD1
clone_size: .
v_call: TRBV2
j_call: TRBJ1-2
cdr3_aa: CASSKGDRVGGYTF
cdr3_nt: TGTGCCAGCAGTAAAGGGGACAGGGTGGGCGGCTACACCTTC

d_call: .
clone_size: .
v_call: TRBV20-1
j_call: TRBJ2-1
cdr3_aa: CSARDFPDQFF
cdr3_nt: TGCAGTGCCCGGGACTTCCCAGATCAGTTCTTC

d_call: TRBD2
clone_size: .
v_call: TRBV3-1/TRBV3-2
j_call: TRBJ2-1
cdr3_aa: CASSLAGGTYNEQFF
cdr3_nt: TGTGCCAGCAGCCTAGCGGGAGGTACCTACAATGAGCAGTTCTTC

d_call: .
clone_size: few
v_call: TRBV4-1
j_call: TRBJ2-3
cdr3_aa: CASSQEGLQTYTDTQYF
cdr3_nt: TGCGCCAGCAGCCAAGAGGGACTCCAAACTTACACAGATACGCAGTATTTT

d_call: .
clone_size: once
v_call: TRBV11-2
j_call: TRBJ1-4
cdr3_aa: CASSPDPGGNEKLFF
cdr3_nt: TGTGCCAGCAGCCCTGACCCCGGGGGGAATGAAAAACTGTTTTTT

d_call: .
clone_size: .
v_call: TRBV19
j_call: TRBJ1-3
cdr3_aa: CASSLDSISGNTIYF
cdr3_nt: TGTGCCAGTAGTTTGGACTCTATCTCTGGAAACACCATATATTTT

d_call: TRBD1
clone_size: once
v_call: TRBV6-2/TRBV6-3
j_call: TRBJ1-1
cdr3_aa: CASSYPYGTGGAMRPEAFF
cdr3_nt: TGTGCCAGCAGTTATCCCTACGGGACAGGGGGCGCAATGCGCCCTGAAGCTTTCTTT

d_call: .
clone_size: .
v_call: TRBV18
j_call: TRBJ1-5
cdr3_aa: CASSPRAGIDQPQHF
cdr3_nt: TGTGCCAGCTCACCACGAGCAGGGATTGATCAGCCCCAGCATTTT

d_call: .
clone_size: .
v_call: TRBV29-1
j_call: TRBJ1-1
cdr3_aa: CSVELGATEAFF
cdr3_nt: TGCAGCGTTGAGTTAGGAGCCACTGAAGCTTTCTTT

d_call: TRBD2
clone_size: .
v_call: TRBV10-1
j_call: TRBJ2-7
cdr3_aa: CASSSPSGRADEQYF
cdr3_nt: TGCGCCAGCAGTTCCCCTAGCGGGAGGGCCGACGAGCAGTACTTC

d_call: .
clone_size: .
v_call: TRBV10-3
j_call: TRBJ1-2
cdr3_aa: CAISESDRSGNYGYTF
cdr3_nt: TGTGCCATCAGTGAGTCAGACCGATCGGGAAACTATGGCTACACCTTC

d_call: .
clone_size: .
v_call: TRBV12-3/TRBV12-4
j_call: TRBJ1-1
cdr3_aa: CASSLGSEAFF
cdr3_nt: TGTGCCAGTAGTCTCGGGTCTGAAGCTTTCTTT

d_call: .
clone_size: .
v_call: TRBV3-1/TRBV3-2
j_call: TRBJ2-3
cdr3_aa: CASSQVAALDTQYF
cdr3_nt: TGTGCCAGCAGCCAAGTAGCAGCGCTGGATACGCAGTATTTT

d_call: TRBD2
clone_size: .
v_call: TRBV5-6
j_call: TRBJ2-1
cdr3_aa: CASSQTGLAGGGNEQFF
cdr3_nt: TGTGCCAGCAGCCAGACGGGACTAGCGGGAGGGGGGAATGAGCAGTTCTTC

d_call: .
clone_size: few
v_call: TRBV7-3
j_call: TRBJ2-7
cdr3_aa: CASSPRPSAYEQYF
cdr3_nt: TGTGCCAGCAGCCCGCGGCCTAGCGCCTACGAGCAGTACTTC

d_call: .
clone_size: .
v_call: TRBV6-2/TRBV6-3
j_call: TRBJ1-3
cdr3_aa: CASSSPTVSGNTIYF
cdr3_nt: TGTGCCAGCAGTTCCCCGACAGTCTCTGGAAACACCATATATTTT

d_call: .
clone_size: .
v_call: TRBV5-1
j_call: TRBJ2-1
cdr3_aa: CASSLGLAYNEQFF
cdr3_nt: TGCGCCAGCAGCTTGGGACTAGCCTACAATGAGCAGTTCTTC

d_call: TRBD2
clone_size: .
v_call: TRBV7-8
j_call: TRBJ2-1
cdr3_aa: CASRLTSGSYNEQFF
cdr3_nt: TGTGCCAGCAGGTTGACTAGCGGGTCCTACAATGAGCAGTTCTTC

d_call: TRBD1
clone_size: .
v_call: TRBV5-1
j_call: TRBJ1-3
cdr3_aa: CASSPAGTGSGNTIYF
cdr3_nt: TGCGCCAGCAGCCCGGCCGGGACAGGGAGTGGAAACACCATATATTTT

d_call: TRBD1
clone_size: .
v_call: TRBV30
j_call: TRBJ1-3
cdr3_aa: CAWRPGQGHTIYF
cdr3_nt: TGTGCCTGGAGGCCGGGACAGGGCCACACCATATATTTT

d_call: .
clone_size: .
v_call: TRBV30
j_call: TRBJ1-4
cdr3_aa: CAWSERGAEKLFF
cdr3_nt: TGTGCCTGGAGTGAAAGGGGTGCGGAAAAACTGTTTTTT

d_call: TRBD2
clone_size: .
v_call: TRBV7-2
j_call: TRBJ2-7
cdr3_aa: CASSLNSGSEGEQYF
cdr3_nt: TGTGCCAGCAGCTTAAATAGCGGGAGTGAGGGCGAGCAGTACTTC

d_call: TRBD1
clone_size: .
v_call: TRBV4-1
j_call: TRBJ2-7
cdr3_aa: CASSQGDRAYEQYF
cdr3_nt: TGCGCCAGCAGCCAAGGGGACAGGGCCTACGAGCAGTACTTC

d_call: TRBD1
clone_size: .
v_call: TRBV6-5
j_call: TRBJ1-5
cdr3_aa: CASGQGRGWPQHF
cdr3_nt: TGTGCCAGCGGACAGGGCCGCGGCTGGCCCCAGCATTTT

d_call: TRBD2
clone_size: .
v_call: TRBV6-1
j_call: TRBJ2-1
cdr3_aa: CASSESASGSNEQFF
cdr3_nt: TGTGCCAGCAGTGAATCAGCTAGCGGTAGCAATGAGCAGTTCTTC

d_call: .
clone_size: .
v_call: TRBV2
j_call: TRBJ1-1
cdr3_aa: CASTAGGGRTEAFF
cdr3_nt: TGTGCCAGCACTGCGGGGGGCGGAAGGACTGAAGCTTTCTTT

d_call: TRBD1
clone_size: once
v_call: TRBV3-1/TRBV3-2
j_call: TRBJ2-7
cdr3_aa: CASSQDLGQHRPYEQYF
cdr3_nt: TGTGCCAGCAGCCAAGATCTGGGACAGCACAGGCCTTACGAGCAGTACTTC

d_call: .
clone_size: .
v_call: TRBV7-3
j_call: TRBJ1-1
cdr3_aa: CASSFQENTEAFF
cdr3_nt: TGTGCCAGCAGCTTTCAGGAGAACACTGAAGCTTTCTTT

d_call: .
clone_size: .
v_call: TRBV6-6
j_call: TRBJ1-4
cdr3_aa: CASSYSLGDNEKLFF
cdr3_nt: TGTGCCAGCAGTTACTCGTTAGGAGATAATGAAAAACTGTTTTTT

d_call: TRBD1
clone_size: .
v_call: TRBV4-2
j_call: TRBJ2-7
cdr3_aa: CASSQEGQGRLEQYF
cdr3_nt: TGTGCCAGCAGCCAAGAGGGACAGGGACGCCTCGAGCAGTACTTC

d_call: .
clone_size: .
v_call: TRBV30
j_call: TRBJ1-1
cdr3_aa: CAWKGRADTEAFF
cdr3_nt: TGTGCCTGGAAGGGGAGGGCGGACACTGAAGCTTTCTTT

d_call: TRBD1
clone_size: few
v_call: TRBV6-5
j_call: TRBJ1-5
cdr3_aa: CASSPGGRNQPQHF
cdr3_nt: TGTGCCAGCAGTCCAGGGGGTCGCAATCAGCCCCAGCATTTT

d_call: TRBD1
clone_size: .
v_call: TRBV28
j_call: TRBJ2-3
cdr3_aa: CASRGQGFTDTQYF
cdr3_nt: TGTGCCAGCAGGGGACAGGGTTTCACAGATACGCAGTATTTT

d_call: TRBD2
clone_size: .
v_call: TRBV28
j_call: TRBJ2-7
cdr3_aa: CASSLTGTSGYEQYF
cdr3_nt: TGTGCCAGCAGTTTAACCGGGACTAGCGGCTACGAGCAGTACTTC

d_call: .
clone_size: .
v_call: TRBV28
j_call: TRBJ1-2
cdr3_aa: CASRLQEGNYGYTF
cdr3_nt: TGTGCCAGCAGATTACAGGAGGGTAACTATGGCTACACCTTC

d_call: .
clone_size: .
v_call: TRBV3-1/TRBV3-2
j_call: TRBJ1-4
cdr3_aa: CASTPGSGKLFF
cdr3_nt: TGTGCCAGCACTCCTGGGAGTGGAAAACTGTTTTTT

d_call: .
clone_size: .
v_call: TRBV28
j_call: TRBJ2-1
cdr3_aa: CASSLVSGNEQFF
cdr3_nt: TGTGCCAGCAGCCTAGTATCGGGAAATGAGCAGTTCTTC

d_call: TRBD1
clone_size: .
v_call: TRBV6-5
j_call: TRBJ1-2
cdr3_aa: CASRGTGGYYGYTF
cdr3_nt: TGTGCCAGCAGAGGGACAGGCGGCTACTATGGCTACACCTTC

d_call: .
clone_size: .
v_call: TRBV28
j_call: TRBJ1-5
cdr3_aa: CASSSDTLSNQPQHF
cdr3_nt: TGTGCCAGCAGTTCAGACACTTTAAGCAATCAGCCCCAGCATTTT

d_call: .
clone_size: .
v_call: TRBV9
j_call: TRBJ2-7
cdr3_aa: CASSPQGFMSYEQYF
cdr3_nt: TGTGCCAGCAGTCCTCAGGGGTTTATGTCCTACGAGCAGTACTTC

d_call: .
clone_size: .
v_call: TRBV28
j_call: TRBJ2-7
cdr3_aa: CASHTGISEQYF
cdr3_nt: TGTGCCAGCCACACAGGGATCTCCGAGCAGTACTTC

d_call: TRBD2
clone_size: .
v_call: TRBV19
j_call: TRBJ2-4
cdr3_aa: CASSMGTSGIAKNIQYF
cdr3_nt: TGTGCCAGTAGTATGGGGACTAGCGGGATAGCCAAAAACATTCAGTACTTC

d_call: TRBD1
clone_size: .
v_call: TRBV18
j_call: TRBJ2-7
cdr3_aa: CASSPPGQGPYEQYF
cdr3_nt: TGTGCCAGCTCACCACCCGGACAGGGACCCTACGAGCAGTACTTC

d_call: TRBD1
clone_size: .
v_call: TRBV5-1
j_call: TRBJ2-5
cdr3_aa: CASSISGTGLETQYF
cdr3_nt: TGCGCCAGCAGCATCTCCGGGACAGGGCTGGAGACCCAGTACTTC

d_call: TRBD1
clone_size: few
v_call: TRBV19
j_call: TRBJ2-6
cdr3_aa: CASSDSGGSGANVLTF
cdr3_nt: TGTGCCAGTAGTGATTCAGGGGGCTCTGGGGCCAACGTCCTGACTTTC

d_call: TRBD2
clone_size: .
v_call: TRBV6-5
j_call: TRBJ2-3
cdr3_aa: CASRPGLAGSDTQYF
cdr3_nt: TGTGCCAGCAGACCGGGACTAGCGGGTTCAGATACGCAGTATTTT

d_call: TRBD2
clone_size: few
v_call: TRBV6-6
j_call: TRBJ2-7
cdr3_aa: CASGSGRAAEQYF
cdr3_nt: TGTGCCAGCGGAAGCGGGAGGGCGGCTGAGCAGTACTTC

d_call: TRBD1
clone_size: .
v_call: TRBV7-9
j_call: TRBJ1-1
cdr3_aa: CASSGQGAFLSNTEAFF
cdr3_nt: TGTGCCAGCAGCGGACAGGGGGCCTTTTTATCGAACACTGAAGCTTTCTTT

d_call: .
clone_size: .
v_call: TRBV5-5
j_call: TRBJ1-1
cdr3_aa: CASSLIRGNTEAFF
cdr3_nt: TGTGCCAGCAGCTTGATCAGGGGGAACACTGAAGCTTTCTTT

d_call: .
clone_size: few
v_call: TRBV19
j_call: TRBJ1-5
cdr3_aa: CASKGGTARQPQHF
cdr3_nt: TGTGCCAGTAAAGGAGGGACTGCTCGTCAGCCCCAGCATTTT